These 30 T cell receptor beta chains were sequenced from one sample in a study of regulatory T cells in long-lasting Graves disease. This sample's time point: persistent/refractory GD, antithyroid drugs over 5 years with positive TRAb. PBMC-extracted RNA yielded the TCR library. Assembly of TCR beta libraries relied on iRepertoire HTBI primers together with Arm-PCR of CDR3 regions. TCRdb redid the calling of the multiplex PCR reads with MiXCR, one entry per CDR3 protein. The data show fewer than 450,000 distinct CDR3 sequences, 23% seen once. This sample comprised peripheral blood mononuclear cells (PBMCs), obtained when the disease was refractory, from a patient treated with antithyroid drugs. Receptors originate from a female donor with Graves disease.

The V call is TRBV2, the J call TRBJ2-7; D is undetermined. CDR3 length equals 15 residues. Germline V gene data show CDR1 as SNHLY and CDR2 as FYNNEI. V gave up 3 bases and J gave up 3 bases, with 15 bases separating them. CDR3 in amino acids: CASSDRAGTIYEQYF. The CDR3 bases are TGTGCCAGCAGTGATCGGGCAGGAACAATCTACGAGCAGTACTTC. Based on the CDR3 plus reference TRBV2 and TRBJ2-7, the full variable domain is EPEVTQTPSHQVTQMGQEVILRCVPISNHLYFYWYRQILGQKVEFLVSFYNNEISEKSEIFDDQFSVERPDGSNFTLKIRSTKLEDSAMYFCASSDRAGTIYEQYFGPGTRLTVT.

Only one count was recorded for this clonotype. This rearrangement joins TRBV4-1 to TRBJ2-7; 9 bases map to TRBD1. Germline-derived CDR1 and CDR2 are MGHRA and YSYEKL. V was clipped by 0 bases and J by 3 bases; unmatched bases: 3. This CDR3 is 15 amino acids long. CDR3 DNA sequence: TGCGCCAGCAGCCAAGATGGGACAGGGTACTACGAGCAGTACTTC. This encodes CASSQDGTGYYEQYF.

The chain couples TRBV6-5 to TRBJ2-7; D is unresolved. The CDR3 is 14 residues long. Germline assignment: CDR1 MNHEY and CDR2 SVGAGI. The V end lost 0 bases, the J end lost 3 bases, and 9 bases lay between the germline ends. The CDR3 sequence is CASSYSKPSYEQYF. In DNA form, the CDR3 reads TGTGCCAGCAGTTACTCGAAACCAAGCTACGAGCAGTACTTC.

The chain combines TRBV19 with TRBJ2-3; 12 nucleotides align to TRBD2. Germline V gene sequence: CDR1 LNHDA, CDR2 SQIVND (reference sequence). V lost 6 bases to trimming and J lost 2 bases; unmatched junction nucleotides: 9. The CDR3 is made up of 17 amino acids. CDR3 sequence reads: CASRSPGLAGYTDTQYF. The CDR3 DNA follows: TGTGCCAGTAGATCCCCGGGACTAGCGGGCTACACAGATACGCAGTATTTT. The whole variable domain, filled in from reference TRBV19 and TRBJ2-3, reads DGGITQSPKYLFRKEGQNVTLSCEQNLNHDAMYWYRQDPGQGLRLIYYSQIVNDFQKGDIAEGYSVSREKKESFPLTVTSAQKNPTAFYLCASRSPGLAGYTDTQYFGPGTRLTVL.

This clonotype came up once. A much bigger clone sits one base away, suggesting this may be a read error. The chain links TRBV28 to TRBJ2-3; 12 bases agree with TRBD1. Per the germline V gene, CDR1 is MDHEN and CDR2 is SYDVKM. Trimming at V came to 5 bases and at J to 1 base, leaving 13 bases not matched to a gene. This CDR3 spans 19 amino acids. For the CDR3, the DNA is TGTGCCAGCAGTGCCGCCGGGACAGGGGGCCGGATGGGCACAGATACGCAGTATTTT. Its protein is CASSAAGTGGRMGTDTQYF.

This clonotype has just one count. The chain links TRBV30 to TRBJ1-2, with a possible D match to TRBD1 (5 bases). The CDR3 runs 13 residues. V shed 0 bases and J shed 8 bases, with 13 bases lying between them. Per the germline V gene, CDR1 is GTSNPN and CDR2 is SVGIG (reference sequence). The CDR3 sequence: CAWSVGGEGGYTF. CDR3 coding DNA: TGTGCCTGGAGTGTCGGGGGTGAAGGGGGCTACACCTTC.

This clonotype was detected ten times or more. This chain joins TRBV12-3 or TRBV12-4 and TRBJ1-2; D not certain. V gave up 6 bases and J gave up 2 bases, with 10 bases separating them. The CDR3 covers 13 residues. The CDR3 DNA reads as TGTGCCAGCAGGATAAATGTCAACTATGGCTACACCTTC. Protein product: CASRINVNYGYTF.

This clonotype was found a few times. This chain links TRBV6-2 or TRBV6-3 with TRBJ1-1; possibly TRBD1 for D (6 bases). The ends were cut back, 1 base at V and 1 base at J, with 16 bases in the middle. The CDR3 runs 17 residues. Germline V CDR1 and CDR2: MNHEY, SVGEGT. The CDR3 protein is CASSYLTGGGKNTEAFF. DNA for the CDR3: TGTGCCAGCAGTTACTTAACCGGGGGCGGTAAGAACACTGAAGCTTTCTTT.

This clonotype was seen repeatedly, ten times or more. The chain links TRBV18 to TRBJ1-6; a weak D match, TRBD1 (5 bases). Germline V lookup: CDR1 KGHSH, CDR2 LQKENI. This CDR3 region has 16 residues. V gave up 3 bases and J gave up 7 bases, with 16 bases separating them. The CDR3 sequence: CASSPRRGGVNSPLHF. CDR3 coding DNA: TGTGCCAGCTCACCCCGCCGGGGGGGAGTGAATTCACCCCTCCACTTT.

This chain joins TRBV18 and TRBJ2-7, with TRBD2 identical over 9 bases. The trim removed 5 bases at V and 3 bases at J, leaving 11 bases unmatched. The CDR3 loop spans 16 amino acids. In germline, CDR1 is KGHSH, CDR2 LQKENI. In DNA, the CDR3 is TGTGCCAGCTCAACCACGGCTAGCGGGATCAGCTACGAGCAGTACTTC. This codes for CASSTTASGISYEQYF.

The chain has TRBV9 and TRBJ2-5; 11 bases match TRBD2. The CDR3 loop spans 18 amino acids. The V and J ends lost 4 bases and 5 bases, in that order; junction bases with no gene match: 16. Germline CDR1 and CDR2: SGDLS and YYNGEE. The CDR3 region has the DNA TGTGCCAGCAGCCAAGATCGAATAGCGGGAGGGCCGGGTGAGACCCAGTACTTC. Protein sequence: CASSQDRIAGGPGETQYF.

This chain connects TRBV27 to TRBJ2-7; TRBD2 is a possible D gene (5 bases). The CDR3 contains 16 residues. V was clipped by 4 bases and J by 5 bases, with 21 bases between them. CDR1 and CDR2 from the germline V gene are MNHEY and SMNVEV (reference sequence). CDR3 nucleotide sequence: TGTGCCAGCAGTTCCAACCGGGATCAACGCCGTAACGAGCAGTACTTC. Its protein is CASSSNRDQRRNEQYF.

This clonotype was picked up many times. The chain recombines TRBV29-1 with TRBJ2-5, with 9 bases lining up with TRBD2. The CDR3 runs 14 residues. The germline V gene has CDR1 SQVTM and CDR2 ANQGSEA. With 3 bases clipped from V and 5 bases from J, the junction kept 7 bases outside the gene matches. Here the CDR3 reads CSVDLMREGETQYF. CDR3 coding DNA: TGCAGCGTTGATCTGATGCGGGAGGGTGAGACCCAGTACTTC.

The CDR3 protein is CASSPGAELIEQYF. As DNA, the CDR3 is TGTGCCAGCAGCCCTGGGGCGGAACTAATCGAGCAGTACTTC. The rearrangement uses TRBV6-1 and TRBJ2-7; tentative D call: TRBD1 (5 bases). The CDR3 consists of 14 residues. Germline CDR1 MNHNS, CDR2 SASEGT. V lost 6 bases, J lost 6 bases, and 18 bases lay in between.

This chain uses TRBV19 with TRBJ1-6; possibly TRBD1 for D (5 bases). Germline loops: CDR1 LNHDA, CDR2 SQIVND (reference sequence). The CDR3 has 15 amino acids. V shed 6 bases and J shed 7 bases, with 16 bases lying between them. CDR3 nucleotides: TGTGCCAGTAGAGCCCGGGGGACGGGGAATTCACCCCTCCACTTT. Protein: CASRARGTGNSPLHF. Based on the CDR3 plus reference TRBV19 and TRBJ1-6, the full variable domain is DGGITQSPKYLFRKEGQNVTLSCEQNLNHDAMYWYRQDPGQGLRLIYYSQIVNDFQKGDIAEGYSVSREKKESFPLTVTSAQKNPTAFYLCASRARGTGNSPLHFGNGTRLTVT.

CDR3 DNA sequence: TGCAGCGTTGAGGGACAGGCTAATGAAAAACTGTTTTTT. Translating it yields CSVEGQANEKLFF. The V and J genes are TRBV29-1 and TRBJ1-4; the match to TRBD1 covers 8 bases. This CDR3 is 13 amino acids long. Trimming removed 3 bases from V and 3 bases from J; junction bases left unmatched: 0. CDR1 SQVTM and CDR2 ANQGSEA come from the germline V gene.

This clonotype was detected ten times or more. The CDR3, as DNA: TGTGCCAGCGATGGAAATGAAAAACTGTTTTTT. It yields the protein CASDGNEKLFF. This chain uses TRBV28 with TRBJ1-4; D gene unclear. V was cut by 8 bases and J by 5 bases, with 6 bases left in between. Germline V lookup: CDR1 MDHEN, CDR2 SYDVKM. This CDR3 spans 11 amino acids.

The chain carries TRBV28 and TRBJ2-7; D possibly uses TRBD1 or TRBD2 (6 bases each). The CDR3 loop spans 16 amino acids. With 3 bases removed from V and 1 base from J, the gap between germline ends came to 16 bases. Germline CDR1 MDHEN, CDR2 SYDVKM. The CDR3 loop is CASSFGGRAASYEQYF. The CDR3 DNA sequence: TGTGCCAGCAGTTTTGGGGGGCGAGCGGCGTCCTACGAGCAGTACTTC.

The chain uses TRBV6-2 or TRBV6-3 and TRBJ1-1; D is unresolved. This CDR3 comprises 13 residues. The V gene lost 7 bases and the J gene lost 7 bases, with 16 bases spanning the gap. Germline CDR1 reads MNHEY; CDR2 reads SVGEGT. The CDR3 protein is CASKHRASDEAFF. The CDR3 DNA follows: TGTGCCAGCAAACACCGGGCAAGCGATGAAGCTTTCTTT.

The CDR3 reads CATSAGRHSGNTIYF. CDR3 in DNA: TGTGCCACCAGCGCCGGACGGCACTCTGGAAACACCATATATTTT. The chain couples TRBV15 to TRBJ1-3; no reliable D call. The V gene lost 5 bases and the J gene lost 0 bases, with 11 bases spanning the gap. CDR3 size: 15 residues. CDR1 and CDR2 from the germline V gene are LNHNV and YYDKDF (reference sequence).

The V and J genes are TRBV4-3 and TRBJ1-2; 8 bases line up with TRBD1. Germline V gene sequence: CDR1 LGHNA, CDR2 YSLEER. There are 16 residues in the CDR3. Trimming cost V 3 bases and J 0 bases; bases outside gene matches: 6. The CDR3 here is CASSHLNRGTNYGYTF. DNA for the CDR3: TGCGCCAGCAGCCATTTGAACAGGGGGACTAACTATGGCTACACCTTC.

The J gene is TRBJ2-2, the V gene TRBV25-1; D possibly corresponds to TRBD2 (5 bases). V was cut by 3 bases and J by 0 bases, with 8 bases left in between. The CDR3 length is 15 residues. The germline CDR1 and CDR2 sequences are MGHDK and SYGVNS. DNA for the CDR3: TGTGCCAGCAGTGACGGGATCCCGAACACCGGGGAGCTGTTTTTT. As protein: CASSDGIPNTGELFF.

Many counts were recorded for this clonotype. This chain uses TRBV7-2 with TRBJ2-7; 7 bases agree with TRBD1. CDR1 is SGHTA, CDR2 FQGNSA, per germline. With 5 bases clipped from V and 2 bases from J, the junction kept 6 bases outside the gene matches. The CDR3 sequence is 14 residues long. CDR3 in amino acids: CASSTSGTAYEQYF. The CDR3 DNA reads as TGTGCCAGCAGCACTTCCGGGACAGCCTACGAGCAGTACTTC.

This clonotype was recorded many times. V usage is TRBV7-3 and J usage is TRBJ2-2; 8 nucleotides align to TRBD1. The J segment lost 4 bases and the V segment lost 4 bases, leaving 5 bases of the junction unmatched. This CDR3 is 15 amino acids long. The V gene's germline CDR1 is SGHTA and CDR2 FQGTGA. The CDR3 loop reads CASSYIQGGTGELFF. DNA of the CDR3: TGTGCCAGCAGCTATATACAGGGGGGCACCGGGGAGCTGTTTTTT.

J is TRBJ1-1 and V is TRBV5-1; no definite D call. The CDR3 has 14 amino acids. V lost 1 base, J lost 2 bases, and 9 bases lay in between. Germline CDR1 reads SGHRS; CDR2 reads YFSETQ. The CDR3 sequence is CASSLWNGNTEAFF. CDR3 in DNA: TGCGCCAGCAGCTTGTGGAACGGAAACACTGAAGCTTTCTTT.

This clonotype was recorded a few times. V gene TRBV6-2 or TRBV6-3 combines with J gene TRBJ2-7, with 7 bases aligning to TRBD1. V gave up 6 bases and J gave up 4 bases; unmatched junction bases: 6. Germline V gives CDR1 MNHEY, CDR2 SVGEGT. The CDR3 runs to 13 residues. The CDR3 nucleotides are TGTGCCAGCAGGTCTGGACAGGCATACGAGCAGTACTTC. Translated: CASRSGQAYEQYF.

This clonotype was seen a few times. The junction differs from germline at one of its ends, possibly a read error. The chain recombines TRBV6-5 with TRBJ2-5; 9 bases map to TRBD1. Germline lookup yields CDR1 MNHEY and CDR2 SVGAGI. The CDR3 length is 12 residues. CDR3 amino acids: CASSYWSGTGHF. The CDR3 nucleotides are TGTGCCAGCAGTTACTGGTCCGGGACAGGGCACTTC.

The chain carries TRBV6-1 and TRBJ1-1; D gene unclear. V lost 5 bases and J 0 bases, leaving 10 bases between the germline ends. Germline CDR1 is MNHNS and CDR2 is SASEGT. The CDR3 runs to 14 residues. The CDR3 loop reads CASSTLGLNTEAFF. CDR3 sequence (DNA): TGTGCCAGCAGTACACTAGGTTTGAACACTGAAGCTTTCTTT.

Concerning this clonotype itself: A much larger clone differs by one base, so this may be a read error. The chain has TRBV28 and TRBJ2-7; 10 nucleotides line up with TRBD2. The V gene's germline CDR1 is MDHEN and CDR2 SYDVKM. The CDR3 is 15 amino acids. V lost 6 bases and J lost 5; bases outside the gene matches: 10. DNA of the CDR3: TGTGCCAGCAGCTCCGGACTAGCGGAAACCCACGAGCAGTACTTC. Its protein product is CASSSGLAETHEQYF.

This clonotype was detected only a few times. This chain connects TRBV30 to TRBJ1-1; 12 positions agree with TRBD1. The trim removed 1 base at V and 11 bases at J, leaving 8 bases unmatched. Germline values: CDR1 GTSNPN, CDR2 SVGIG (reference sequence). This CDR3 is 14 amino acids long. CDR3 protein: CAWSGDRGHRTAFF. DNA of the CDR3: TGTGCCTGGAGTGGGGACAGGGGGCACCGCACCGCTTTCTTT.